The rows below give T cell receptor beta chains drawn from one sample of a study of T-cell memory formation after mild COVID-19. In TCRdb, the 5' RACE reads were re-called with MiXCR into one record per CDR3 protein. Of 250,000 to 350,000 distinct CDR3 sequences listed, 15% to 20% were seen once; the top ten hold roughly a fifth. The sequenced material came from PBMCs or a T cell subset sorted from them (not recorded which). The receptors were sampled from a young man who had mild COVID-19 (a few samples of this study predate the infection). Cell type and time point are not known. Each CDR3 is given with its conserved first and last residue. The D gene is left open where the match is weak. A clone size is listed for some rows: how often the clone was seen (once, few, many), or a class if it is expanded.

D: -
V: TRBV3-1
size: -
J: TRBJ2-7
CDR3: CASSQRAGEQYF
DNA: TGTGCCAGCAGCCAACGGGCGGGGGAGCAGTACTTC

D: -
V: TRBV4-1
size: few
J: TRBJ2-1
CDR3: CASSQEQRSENPYNEQFF
DNA: TGCGCCAGCAGCCAAGAGCAACGGTCCGAGAATCCATACAATGAGCAGTTCTTC

D: -
V: TRBV6-1
size: few
J: TRBJ1-2
CDR3: CASNSWDNYGYTF
DNA: TGTGCCAGCAACAGTTGGGATAACTATGGCTACACCTTC

D: -
V: TRBV7-3
size: -
J: TRBJ2-2
CDR3: CASSFYGGNTGELFF
DNA: TGTGCCAGCAGCTTCTACGGGGGTAACACCGGGGAGCTGTTTTTT

D: -
V: TRBV18
size: -
J: TRBJ2-6
CDR3: CASSPQESGANVLTF
DNA: TGTGCCAGCTCACCACAAGAATCTGGGGCCAACGTCCTGACTTTC

D: -
V: TRBV30
size: -
J: TRBJ2-7
CDR3: CAWRAAPREAGYSYEQYF
DNA: TGTGCCTGGAGAGCAGCCCCACGAGAAGCAGGGTACTCCTACGAGCAGTACTTC

D: TRBD1
V: TRBV5-1
size: -
J: TRBJ1-6
CDR3: CASSSGTDNSPLHF
DNA: TGCGCCAGCAGCTCCGGGACAGATAATTCACCCCTCCACTTT

D: -
V: TRBV4-3
size: -
J: TRBJ2-3
CDR3: CASSQDLMGGGSDTQYF
DNA: TGCGCCAGCAGCCAAGATCTCATGGGTGGTGGATCCGATACGCAGTATTTT

D: -
V: TRBV2
size: -
J: TRBJ1-1
CDR3: CASKRGGDTEAFF
DNA: TGTGCCAGCAAGAGGGGAGGAGACACTGAAGCTTTCTTT

D: TRBD2
V: TRBV4-1
size: medium-sized
J: TRBJ2-5
CDR3: CASSPSPGGKKETQYF
DNA: TGCGCCAGCAGCCCCTCCCCGGGAGGAAAAAAAGAGACCCAGTACTTC

D: TRBD1
V: TRBV2
size: few
J: TRBJ1-2
CDR3: CASTGQGAYGYTF
DNA: TGTGCCAGCACTGGACAGGGGGCGTATGGCTACACCTTC

D: -
V: TRBV4-1
size: -
J: TRBJ1-5
CDR3: CASSQFRSNQPQHF
DNA: TGCGCCAGCAGCCAATTCCGGAGCAATCAGCCCCAGCATTTT

D: -
V: TRBV7-6
size: many
J: TRBJ2-1
CDR3: CASSKQGNHNEQFF
DNA: TGTGCCAGCAGCAAACAGGGCAACCACAATGAGCAGTTCTTC

D: TRBD1
V: TRBV7-2
size: few
J: TRBJ2-1
CDR3: CASSLRSGQGEQFF
DNA: TGTGCCAGCAGCTTACGGTCGGGACAGGGTGAGCAGTTCTTC

D: -
V: TRBV12-3/TRBV12-4
size: -
J: TRBJ2-2
CDR3: CASSLGTPNTGELFF
DNA: TGTGCCAGCAGTTTAGGGACACCGAACACCGGGGAGCTGTTTTTT

D: -
V: TRBV4-3
size: -
J: TRBJ1-2
CDR3: CASSQDLSYGYTF
DNA: TGCGCCAGCAGCCAAGATCTAAGCTATGGCTACACCTTC

D: -
V: TRBV7-2
size: -
J: TRBJ2-1
CDR3: CASSAGPTPSNEQFF
DNA: TGTGCCAGCAGCGCGGGACCCACGCCTTCCAATGAGCAGTTCTTC

D: -
V: TRBV19
size: -
J: TRBJ2-3
CDR3: CASTFKISTDTQYF
DNA: TGTGCCAGCACCTTCAAGATAAGCACAGATACGCAGTATTTT

D: -
V: TRBV12-3/TRBV12-4
size: many
J: TRBJ1-2
CDR3: CASTPRGGTNYGYTF
DNA: TGTGCCAGCACCCCCCGAGGAGGGACTAACTATGGCTACACCTTC

D: TRBD1
V: TRBV20-1
size: many
J: TRBJ1-1
CDR3: CSATGQGGFMNTEAFF
DNA: TGCAGTGCTACGGGACAGGGGGGTTTCATGAACACTGAAGCTTTCTTT

D: TRBD2
V: TRBV7-9
size: many
J: TRBJ2-1
CDR3: CASSPGGGSSYNEQFF
DNA: TGTGCCAGCAGCCCCGGGGGAGGGAGCTCCTACAATGAGCAGTTCTTC

D: TRBD2
V: TRBV11-2
size: -
J: TRBJ2-5
CDR3: CASSPRSGGLQETQYF
DNA: TGTGCCAGCAGCCCCCGGAGCGGGGGCCTCCAAGAGACCCAGTACTTC

D: -
V: TRBV3-1
size: many
J: TRBJ2-3
CDR3: CASSRNTDTQYF
DNA: TGTGCCAGCAGCCGAAACACAGATACGCAGTATTTT

D: -
V: TRBV12-3/TRBV12-4
size: many
J: TRBJ2-2
CDR3: CASSLRGVGTGELFF
DNA: TGTGCCAGCAGTTTAAGGGGGGTTGGCACCGGGGAGCTGTTTTTT

D: -
V: TRBV5-1
size: few
J: TRBJ2-5
CDR3: CASSLSSIQETQYF
DNA: TGCGCCAGCAGCTTGTCGTCCATCCAAGAGACCCAGTACTTC

D: -
V: TRBV7-9
size: -
J: TRBJ1-6
CDR3: CASSLAVWNSPLHF
DNA: TGTGCCAGCAGCTTAGCAGTGTGGAATTCACCCCTCCACTTT

D: -
V: TRBV12-3/TRBV12-4
size: -
J: TRBJ2-5
CDR3: CASSPGQSQETQYF
DNA: TGTGCCAGCAGTCCAGGACAGAGCCAAGAGACCCAGTACTTC

D: -
V: TRBV6-4
size: few
J: TRBJ1-2
CDR3: CASSDQRWGYTF
DNA: TGTGCCAGCAGTGACCAGCGGTGGGGCTACACCTTC

D: -
V: TRBV5-1
size: few
J: TRBJ1-6
CDR3: CASSLESPQSPLHF
DNA: TGCGCCAGCAGCTTGGAGTCTCCCCAATCACCCCTCCACTTT

D: -
V: TRBV2
size: -
J: TRBJ1-4
CDR3: CASSVYDGEKLFF
DNA: TGTGCCAGCAGTGTTTACGACGGTGAAAAACTGTTTTTT

D: -
V: TRBV4-1
size: -
J: TRBJ2-2
CDR3: CASSQELTDAGELFF
DNA: TGCGCCAGCAGCCAAGAGTTGACTGACGCCGGGGAGCTGTTTTTT

D: -
V: TRBV7-2
size: -
J: TRBJ1-5
CDR3: CASSYSGAVNQPQHF
DNA: TGTGCCAGCAGCTACTCAGGGGCGGTCAATCAGCCCCAGCATTTT

D: -
V: TRBV4-3
size: -
J: TRBJ2-5
CDR3: CASSQWRREETQYF
DNA: TGCGCCAGCAGCCAGTGGCGGAGAGAAGAGACCCAGTACTTC

D: -
V: TRBV5-1
size: few
J: TRBJ2-3
CDR3: CASSVQGADTQYF
DNA: TGCGCCAGCAGCGTACAGGGTGCGGATACGCAGTATTTT

D: -
V: TRBV20-1
size: -
J: TRBJ2-1
CDR3: CSASTSGDEQFF
DNA: TGCAGTGCCTCCACTTCGGGGGATGAGCAGTTCTTC

D: -
V: TRBV3-1
size: -
J: TRBJ1-1
CDR3: CASSFPTGLAFF
DNA: TGTGCCAGCAGCTTCCCGACAGGTCTAGCTTTCTTT

D: -
V: TRBV7-2
size: few
J: TRBJ2-2
CDR3: CASGGNAGGGELFF
DNA: TGTGCCAGCGGCGGGAACGCCGGGGGCGGGGAGCTGTTTTTT

D: -
V: TRBV21-1
size: -
J: TRBJ2-5
CDR3: CASSGSKDSPLQETQYF
DNA: TGTGCCAGCTCGGGGTCGAAGGACTCGCCGCTACAAGAGACCCAGTACTTC